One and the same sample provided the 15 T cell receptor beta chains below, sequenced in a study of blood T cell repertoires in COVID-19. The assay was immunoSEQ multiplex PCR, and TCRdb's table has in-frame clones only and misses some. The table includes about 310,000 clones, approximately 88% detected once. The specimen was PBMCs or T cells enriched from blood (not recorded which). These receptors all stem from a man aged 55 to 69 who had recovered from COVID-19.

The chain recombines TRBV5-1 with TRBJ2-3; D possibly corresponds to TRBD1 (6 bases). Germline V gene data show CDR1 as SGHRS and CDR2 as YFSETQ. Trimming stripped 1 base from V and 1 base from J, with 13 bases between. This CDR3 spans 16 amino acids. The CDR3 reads CASSLRVGGGTDTQYF. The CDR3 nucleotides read TGCGCCAGCAGCTTGCGGGTAGGGGGAGGCACAGATACGCAGTATTTT.

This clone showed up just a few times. The CDR3 spells CASSSRTSGNHEQYF. DNA of the CDR3: TGCGCCAGCAGCTCAAGGACTAGCGGGAACCACGAGCAGTACTTC. The rearrangement uses TRBV5-1 and TRBJ2-7, with 12 bases fitting TRBD2. CDR1 is SGHRS, CDR2 YFSETQ, per germline. This CDR3 has 15 residues. V was clipped by 3 bases and J by 5 bases; unmatched bases: 6.

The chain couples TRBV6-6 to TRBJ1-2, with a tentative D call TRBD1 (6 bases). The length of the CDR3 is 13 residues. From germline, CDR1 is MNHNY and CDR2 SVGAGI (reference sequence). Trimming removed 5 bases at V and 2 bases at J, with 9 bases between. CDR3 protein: CASSGQLNYGYTF. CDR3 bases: TGTGCCAGCAGTGGACAGCTAAACTATGGCTACACCTTC.

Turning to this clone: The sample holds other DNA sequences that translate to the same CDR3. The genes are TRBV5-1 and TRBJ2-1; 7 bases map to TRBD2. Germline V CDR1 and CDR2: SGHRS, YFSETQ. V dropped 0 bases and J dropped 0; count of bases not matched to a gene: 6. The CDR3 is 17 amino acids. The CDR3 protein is CASSLEAGASSYNEQFF. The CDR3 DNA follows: TGCGCCAGCAGCTTGGAGGCGGGAGCAAGCTCCTACAATGAGCAGTTCTTC. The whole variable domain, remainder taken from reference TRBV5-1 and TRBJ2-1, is KAGVTQTPRYLIKTRGQQVTLSCSPISGHRSVSWYQQTPGQGLQFLFEYFSETQRNKGNFPGRFSGRQFSNSRSEMNVSTLELGDSALYLCASSLEAGASSYNEQFFGPGTRLTVL.

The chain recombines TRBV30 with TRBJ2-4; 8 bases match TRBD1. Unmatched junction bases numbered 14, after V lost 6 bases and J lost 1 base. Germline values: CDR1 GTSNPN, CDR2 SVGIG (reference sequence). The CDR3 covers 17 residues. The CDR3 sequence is CACMDRVVPVAKNIQYF. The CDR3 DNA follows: TGTGCCTGTATGGACAGGGTGGTCCCTGTGGCCAAAAACATTCAGTACTTC.

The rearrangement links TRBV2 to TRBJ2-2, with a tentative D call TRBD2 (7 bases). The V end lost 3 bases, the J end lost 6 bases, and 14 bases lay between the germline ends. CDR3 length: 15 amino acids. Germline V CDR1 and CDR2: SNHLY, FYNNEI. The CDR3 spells CASSELQGGSGELFF. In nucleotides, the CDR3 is TGTGCCAGCAGTGAGTTACAGGGAGGGTCCGGGGAGCTGTTTTTT.

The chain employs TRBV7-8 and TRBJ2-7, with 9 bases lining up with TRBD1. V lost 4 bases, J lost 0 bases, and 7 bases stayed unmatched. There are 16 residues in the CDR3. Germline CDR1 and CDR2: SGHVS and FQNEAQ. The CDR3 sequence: CASSSGQGSPSYEQYF. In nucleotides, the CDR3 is TGTGCCAGCAGCTCAGGACAGGGGTCTCCCTCCTACGAGCAGTACTTC.

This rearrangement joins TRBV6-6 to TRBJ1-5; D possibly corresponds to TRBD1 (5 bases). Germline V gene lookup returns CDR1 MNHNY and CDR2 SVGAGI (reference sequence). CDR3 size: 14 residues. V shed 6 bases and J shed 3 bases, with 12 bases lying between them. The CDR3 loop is CASRNGQFNQPQHF. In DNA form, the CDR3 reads TGTGCCAGCAGAAACGGACAATTCAATCAGCCCCAGCATTTT.

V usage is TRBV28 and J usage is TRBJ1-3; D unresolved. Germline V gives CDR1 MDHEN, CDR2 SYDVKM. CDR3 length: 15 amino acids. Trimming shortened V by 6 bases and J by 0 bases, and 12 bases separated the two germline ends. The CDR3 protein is CASSSPVFSGNTIYF. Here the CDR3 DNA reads TGTGCCAGCAGCTCTCCGGTTTTCTCTGGAAACACCATATATTTT.

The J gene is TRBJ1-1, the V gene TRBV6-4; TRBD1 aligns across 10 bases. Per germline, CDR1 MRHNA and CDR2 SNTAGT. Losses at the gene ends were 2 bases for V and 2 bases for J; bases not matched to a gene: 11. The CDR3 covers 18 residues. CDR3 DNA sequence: TGTGCCAGCAGTGACCAAGACAGGGGGCGAAGGAAAAACACTGAAGCTTTCTTT. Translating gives CASSDQDRGRRKNTEAFF.

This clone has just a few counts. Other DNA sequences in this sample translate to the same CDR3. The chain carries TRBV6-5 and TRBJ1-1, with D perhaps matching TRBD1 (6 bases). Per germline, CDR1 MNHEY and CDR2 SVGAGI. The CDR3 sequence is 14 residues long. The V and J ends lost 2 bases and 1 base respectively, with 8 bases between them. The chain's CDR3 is CASSYGRGNTEAFF. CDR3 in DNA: TGTGCCAGCAGTTACGGCAGGGGGAACACTGAAGCTTTCTTT.

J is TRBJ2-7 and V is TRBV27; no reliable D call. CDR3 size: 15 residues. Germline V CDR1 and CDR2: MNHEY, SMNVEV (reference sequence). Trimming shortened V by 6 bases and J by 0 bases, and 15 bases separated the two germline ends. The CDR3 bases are TGTGCCAGCAGAACATTAGACACGGTCTCCTACGAGCAGTACTTC. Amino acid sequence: CASRTLDTVSYEQYF.

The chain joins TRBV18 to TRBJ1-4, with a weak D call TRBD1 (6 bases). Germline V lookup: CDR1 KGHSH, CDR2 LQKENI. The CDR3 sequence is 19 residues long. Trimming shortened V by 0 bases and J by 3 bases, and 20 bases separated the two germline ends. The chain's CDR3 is CASSPPVPTGYGANEKLFF. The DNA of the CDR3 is TGTGCCAGCTCACCACCGGTTCCAACAGGGTACGGGGCTAATGAAAAACTGTTTTTT.

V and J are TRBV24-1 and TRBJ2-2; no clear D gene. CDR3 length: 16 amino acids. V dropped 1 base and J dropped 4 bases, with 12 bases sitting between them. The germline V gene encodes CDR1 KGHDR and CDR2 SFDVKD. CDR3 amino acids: CATSDLSESVTGELFF. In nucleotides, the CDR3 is TGTGCCACCAGTGATTTATCGGAGTCAGTCACCGGGGAGCTGTTTTTT.

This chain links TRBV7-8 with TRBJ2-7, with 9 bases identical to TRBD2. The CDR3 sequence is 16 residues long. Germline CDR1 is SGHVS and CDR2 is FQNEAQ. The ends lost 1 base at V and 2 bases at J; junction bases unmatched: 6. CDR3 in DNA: TGTGCCAGCAGCTTAGGAGTAGCGGGAGCACCCTACGAGCAGTACTTC. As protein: CASSLGVAGAPYEQYF.